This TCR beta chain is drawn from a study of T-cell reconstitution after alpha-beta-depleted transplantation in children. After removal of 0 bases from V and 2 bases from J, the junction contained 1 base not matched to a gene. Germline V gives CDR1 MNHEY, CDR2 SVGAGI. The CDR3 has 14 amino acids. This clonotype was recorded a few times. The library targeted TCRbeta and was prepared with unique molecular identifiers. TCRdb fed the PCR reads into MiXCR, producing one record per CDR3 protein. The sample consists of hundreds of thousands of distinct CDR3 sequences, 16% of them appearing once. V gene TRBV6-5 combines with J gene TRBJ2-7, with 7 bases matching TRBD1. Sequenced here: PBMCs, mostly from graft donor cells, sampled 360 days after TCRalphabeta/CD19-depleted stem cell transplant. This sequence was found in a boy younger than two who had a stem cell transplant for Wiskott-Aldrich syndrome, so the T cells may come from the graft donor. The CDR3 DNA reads TGTGCCAGCAGTTACTCCGGGACAGCCTACGAGCAGTACTTC. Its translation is CASSYSGTAYEQYF.